This T cell receptor (beta chain) was captured in a study of blood T cell repertoires in COVID-19. Turning to the study itself: COVID-19 samples collected from the United States, Italy and Spain covered acute and convalescent phases. PBMCs, B-cell-depleted T cells, or T cells provided the cDNA or gDNA that made up the material.

The V gene lost 4 bases and the J gene lost 7 bases, with 19 bases spanning the gap. The CDR3 spans 15 residues. Germline lookup yields CDR1 LNHDA and CDR2 SQIVND (reference sequence). As processed by the authors: Reference gene primers were amplified, and this amplification served to estimate nucleated cell counts. Only in-frame clones appear in the TCRdb table, and some are missing; sequencing was by immunoSEQ multiplex PCR. The V and J calls and the clone size are those of that table, but D and trimming were determined from the DNA. Here the sample spans over 300,000 clones, around 90% being singletons.

The sequence was obtained from a man aged 18 to 29 with active or convalescent COVID-19. Sequenced: peripheral blood. The chain carries TRBV19 and TRBJ2-5, with D perhaps matching TRBD1 (5 bases). DNA of the CDR3: TGTGCCAGTAGTACATCCATCCAGGGTTTCGGGACCCAGTACTTC. This sequence encodes CASSTSIQGFGTQYF.